Each of the 13 T cell receptor beta chains below was sequenced from the same sample in a study of regulatory T cells in long-lasting Graves disease. Specified time point: newly diagnosed GD, antithyroid drugs for less than 3 months. PBMC-derived RNA was used for the TCR library. Through Arm-PCR of CDR3 regions and iRepertoire HTBI primers, TCR beta libraries were built. MiXCR, applied by TCRdb to the multiplex PCR reads, yields one record per CDR3 protein. The table shows about 310,000 distinct CDR3 sequences, with over 15% occurring only once. Specimen: peripheral blood mononuclear cells (PBMCs), collected at new diagnosis, from a patient treated with antithyroid drugs. The receptors were sampled from a female donor with Graves disease.

Note on this clonotype: This likely traces to a read error, being one base from a far larger clone. V usage is TRBV5-4 and J usage is TRBJ2-5, with 8 bases aligning to TRBD1. The V segment lost 0 bases and the J segment 4 bases; nucleotides outside the gene matches: 11. The CDR3 contains 17 residues. Germline lookup yields CDR1 SGHNT and CDR2 YYREEE (reference sequence). As DNA, the CDR3 is TGTGCCAGCAGCTTGGAGGGGGCAGGGGGCAGACGAGAGACCCAGTACTTC. Residues: CASSLEGAGGRRETQYF.

A word on this clonotype: A junction end diverges from the germline sequence, so it may reflect a read error. This chain uses TRBV19 with TRBJ1-1; D is ambiguous. The CDR3 covers 14 residues. CDR1 and CDR2 from the germline V gene are LNHDA and SQIVND (reference sequence). For the CDR3, the DNA is TGTGCCAGTAGTATAGATAACAAGAACACTGGAGCTTTCTTT. This encodes CASSIDNKNTGAFF.

This clonotype was seen many times. The chain links TRBV12-3 or TRBV12-4 to TRBJ2-1; D assignment may be TRBD1 or TRBD2 (5 bases each). The CDR3 runs to 16 residues. Trimming took 3 bases from V and 0 from J, leaving 12 bases between them. The CDR3 bases are TGTGCCAGCAGTTTCGGGGACCGACGCTCCTACAATGAGCAGTTCTTC. This sequence encodes CASSFGDRRSYNEQFF.

In this sample, this clonotype turned up many times. V is TRBV6-2 or TRBV6-3 and J is TRBJ2-1; D not resolved. The germline V gene encodes CDR1 MNHEY and CDR2 SVGEGT. The CDR3 sequence is 11 residues long. Trimming took off 9 bases at V and 8 bases at J, with 11 bases between the two ends. The CDR3 nucleotides are TGTGCCAGTTTAGACTTCCATGAGCAGTTCTTC. It is translated as CASLDFHEQFF.

The sample holds many counts of this clonotype. The V gene is TRBV13, the J gene TRBJ2-7; 14 nucleotides match TRBD2. Germline V gene data show CDR1 as PRHDT and CDR2 as FYEKMQ (reference sequence). V was clipped by 5 bases and J by 6 bases; unmatched bases: 12. The length of the CDR3 is 17 residues. CDR3 bases: TGTGCCAGCAGCGCGACCGGGACTAGCGGGAGTTTCATCGAGCAGTACTTC. Encoded protein: CASSATGTSGSFIEQYF.

This clonotype appeared many times. The V and J genes are TRBV12-5 and TRBJ2-3, with D tentatively TRBD1 or TRBD2 (5 bases each). Trimming stripped 4 bases from V and 2 bases from J, with 16 bases between. CDR1 is LGHNT and CDR2 is FRNRAP in the germline V gene. This CDR3 has 16 amino acids. CDR3 loop: CASGSPGTQFTDTQYF. The CDR3 nucleotides are TGTGCTAGTGGTTCTCCCGGGACCCAGTTCACAGATACGCAGTATTTT.

The J gene is TRBJ2-5, the V gene TRBV28; D remains unclear. The CDR3 contains 14 residues. V lost 3 bases, J lost 3 bases, and 11 bases lay in between. Germline CDR1 MDHEN, CDR2 SYDVKM. The CDR3 DNA is TGTGCCAGCAGTTTGGCAATAAGGGAAGAGACCCAGTACTTC. It specifies CASSLAIREETQYF.

This clonotype was counted many times. This chain joins TRBV20-1 and TRBJ1-2; 7 positions match TRBD1. The CDR3 has 14 amino acids. Trimming took 6 bases from V and 6 from J; bases not matched to a gene: 13. Germline CDR1 and CDR2: DFQATT and SNEGSKA (reference sequence). The CDR3 nucleotides are TGCAGTGCCCAGGGAACAGGGGACGCCCATGGCTACACCTTC. Its translation: CSAQGTGDAHGYTF.

This clonotype has at least ten counts. The gene calls are TRBV9 and TRBJ2-1, with 8 nucleotides matching TRBD2. The CDR3 has 15 residues. CDR1 SGDLS and CDR2 YYNGEE come from the germline V gene. V was pared by 0 bases and J by 2 bases, with 1 base of the junction left unmatched. CDR3 nucleotide sequence: TGTGCCAGCAGCGTAGCGGGAGGGACCTACAATGAGCAGTTCTTC. Its translation is CASSVAGGTYNEQFF.

This clonotype has ten or more counts. V usage is TRBV9 and J usage is TRBJ2-6; TRBD1 or TRBD2 may be the D gene (5 bases each). Trimming cost V 3 bases and J 3 bases, with 22 bases left between them. Germline CDR1 SGDLS, CDR2 YYNGEE. This CDR3 comprises 19 residues. This chain's CDR3 is CASSARFGGSEVGANVLTF. The CDR3 region has the DNA TGTGCCAGCAGCGCCCGATTTGGGGGTAGTGAGGTTGGGGCCAACGTCCTGACTTTC.

This clonotype was detected many times. The CDR3 here is CASSLKLGQPHEATEAFF. Here the CDR3 DNA reads TGCGCCAGCAGCCTCAAACTGGGACAGCCTCATGAGGCCACTGAAGCTTTCTTT. The chain uses TRBV4-1 and TRBJ1-1, with 7 bases aligning to TRBD1. Germline-derived CDR1 and CDR2 are MGHRA and YSYEKL. V trimming: 4 bases; J trimming: 4 bases; junction bases outside the gene matches: 18. This CDR3 region has 18 residues.

This clonotype was found a few times. The chain carries TRBV6-1 and TRBJ2-5; 8 nucleotides match TRBD1. Germline values: CDR1 MNHNS, CDR2 SASEGT. With V trimmed by 6 bases and J by 2 bases, 5 bases remained unmatched. This CDR3 is 14 amino acids long. The CDR3 loop reads CASRWGQAQETQYF. CDR3 DNA sequence: TGTGCCAGCAGATGGGGACAGGCACAAGAGACCCAGTACTTC.

This clonotype was detected many times. V is TRBV12-3 or TRBV12-4 and J is TRBJ1-1, with a possible D match to TRBD1 (6 bases). The CDR3 covers 12 residues. Trimming stripped 7 bases from V and 6 bases from J, with 12 bases between. The CDR3 DNA reads TGTGCCAGCATCGATCCAGGGGCTGAAGCTTTCTTT. It translates to CASIDPGAEAFF.